This TCR beta chain stems from a study of identifying expanded T cells in peripheral blood. Clones were sequenced by immunoSEQ multiplex PCR, and TCRdb holds only the in-frame ones, with some missing. The table has tens of thousands of clones, about 91% seen once. Concerning this clone: As yet, its antigen is unknown.

Collection occurred without any documented infections or immune events in donors. The CDR3 contains 13 residues. Per the germline V gene, CDR1 is SGHTS and CDR2 is YDEGEE. The V gene end was trimmed by 4 bases and the J gene end by 3 bases; junction bases not matched to a gene: 4. General observations from the study: Technical replicates showed about 1.2 changed clones; approximately two weeks about 16.4; four weeks 19. Variance in clone template counts between two-week samples significantly increased with total template count across all healthy donors.

The TCR sequence derives from a person between 18 and 69 years old in good health. Sequencing input: blood. This sequence joins TRBV5-8 and TRBJ2-7; 7 nucleotides agree with TRBD1. Here the CDR3 reads CASSADRNYEQYF. CDR3 DNA sequence: TGTGCCAGCAGCGCGGACAGGAACTACGAGCAGTACTTC.